This T cell receptor (beta chain) was documented in a study of cytomegalovirus exposure and HLA in healthy donors (dated by TCRdb to 2016 to 2017). The study in broad terms: An earlier analysis of under 600 of the donors reported about 250 Gb of sequence data and more than 90 million unique TCR beta sequences from 190 million or so T cells. Approximately 310 gigabases of sequencing data and approximately 85 million unique TCR sequences were included in an early release covering about 620 HLA-typed donors. The genetic ancestry cluster associated with self-reported Caucasian donors included 70% to 85% of the 300 to 450 genotyped donors. The aim of the study was to test whether cataloging public T cell receptors could identify signatures of past pathogen exposure. The study profiled the T cell repertoires of fewer than 850 subjects by immunosequencing and related them to cytomegalovirus serostatus. A separate validation cohort of roughly 130 different subjects was used in addition to the roughly 670-subject first cohort. To predict cytomegalovirus infection status, the study brought together high-throughput TCR immunosequencing, statistical association of individual TCRs with disease status, and machine learning. A later analysis re-examined previously published TCR beta repertoires from 600 to 700 donors and added high-resolution HLA genotyping to investigate patterns of TCR occurrence. The later analysis used no new phenotypic data to find candidate immune exposures, relying instead on TCR beta sequences and their occurrence across donors. In an earlier analysis of 587 of the donors, high-throughput TCR beta sequencing was used to judge whether each TCR beta V gene segment behaved as functional or pseudogenic. Donor age, sex, ethnicity and CMV serostatus were compiled alongside the repertoire data. Genome-wide SNP genotypes for about 65% of the 666 donors were used in a later genetic analysis, which treated that subset as a discovery cohort. Every discovery cohort repertoire had been produced on one sequencing platform. HLA typing covered class I and class II loci at four-digit resolution. The number of typed donors differed by locus: about 629-630 for A, B, C, DRB1 and DQB1; some 500 for DQA1; some 590 for DPA1; and around 470 for DPB1. Because of strong linkage in the cohort, roughly five DR-DQ haplotypes were treated as single units for association and clustering. Among about 370 genotyped donors of the cohort, an average of approximately 220,000 unique TCR beta nucleotide sequences was sequenced per donor, of which 15% to 20% were non-productive.

The cohort comprised 550 to 700 healthy bone marrow donors. At the time of sampling, all cohort members were nominally healthy, though unrecorded immune exposures were likely present. The donor was CMV seropositive and belonged to the group of some 290 seropositive cohort members. A peripheral blood sample was provided by each donor, and peripheral blood mononuclear cells were used for TCR beta sequencing. Genomic DNA extraction from the blood cell samples was performed with the Qiagen DNeasy Blood Extraction Kit. Libraries were prepared through the immunoSEQ multiplex PCR assay. The multiplex PCR relied on a mix of 60 forward primers for TCR Vbeta segments and 13 reverse primers for TCR Jbeta segments. Amplification of the CDR3 region of rearranged TCR beta genes was performed with a multiplex PCR assay on genomic DNA. The Illumina HiSeq System was used to sequence the amplified TCR beta libraries as 87-base-pair reads. As for the authors' bioinformatics: A later analysis tallied roughly 78 million unique TCR beta chains across the 610 or so repertoires, and some 12 million of those chains were shared by two or more donors. A nearest-neighbor algorithm error-corrected the raw reads and collapsed the reads into unique sequences, merging closely related sequences to remove PCR and sequencing errors. V, D and J gene segments were assigned by aligning CDR3 sequences to IMGT reference sequences. For a sequence to be retained, a match of at least six nucleotides to both a V gene segment and a J gene segment was required. Rearrangements were classified as productive when the CDR3 lacked stop codons and remained in frame with V and J, and all other rearrangements were classified as non-productive. CDR3 was defined according to IMGT convention as the region running from the second conserved V-encoded cysteine to the conserved J-encoded phenylalanine. In an earlier analysis of approximately 500 of the donors, sequences lacking an unambiguous match to a single V gene segment were excluded. In an earlier analysis of a few hundred of the donors, a V segment was called functional when productive rearrangements were above 56.7%, and segregating when the standard deviation between donors exceeded 5%. A statistical classification framework was developed to diagnose cytomegalovirus status using the catalog of TCR beta chain sequences. V and J gene assignment, in a later analysis, came from comparing TCR nucleotide sequences with IMGT/GENE-DB human TR gene sequences. A later analysis assigned CDR3 sequences and most-parsimonious VDJ recombination scenarios with the TCRdist pipeline. In a later analysis, each TCR beta chain was defined by its CDR3 amino acid sequence together with its V-gene family, and reads without a unique V-gene family were excluded. To address suspected cross-contamination and a sequencing artifact, a later analysis removed approximately 590 highly shared, low-generation-probability nucleotide sequences. In a later analysis, a clonal expansion index for each public chain was calculated from normalized within-repertoire ranks of inferred template counts. A later analysis computed generation probabilities with a VDJ recombination model fitted to out-of-frame rearrangements, and checked the results against IGoR. Hypergeometric tests were used in a later analysis to score TCR-TCR, TCR-HLA and TCR-CMV co-occurrence, with a repertoire-size bias correction applied to the TCR pairs. A later analysis estimated false discovery rates by permuting HLA or CMV assignments 20 times. In a later analysis, co-occurring TCRs were grouped using DBSCAN, with TCRdist sequence similarity added in when clustering inside HLA-allele-positive subsets. Repertoires with fewer than 30,000 or more than 120,000 public chains were left out of co-occurrence clustering, as were a few repertoires with anomalous nucleotide sharing. TCRdb re-hosts the immuneACCESS table, in-frame sequences only. Its copies lack some clones; in the studies checked, an unresolved V gene accounts for under half of them, and the cause for the rest is not known. From that table come the V and J calls and clone size; the DNA was used to work out D and trimming. The sample data list approximately 110,000 clones, and roughly 69% of these were observed just once. Jointly, the top ten make up roughly 8.2% of the sample.

Notes on this clone: There is no known antigen for this receptor. No conserved phenylalanine or tryptophan ends this CDR3, so it is likely a read error.

Broad study findings and their caveats: Because HLA typing was missing for some donors at each locus, association tests included only the typed subset. Compared with equally common non-associated chains, HLA-associated TCR beta chains in a later analysis were more clonally expanded and had lower generation probabilities. A later analysis found that most CMV-associated TCR beta chains appeared HLA-restricted, with HLA associations seemingly driven largely by CMV exposure. When HLA alleles, especially DR and DQ, strongly co-occurred, TCR associations were difficult to assign to individual alleles. A group of highly shared sequence variants was considered likely to be a technical artifact of the sequencing pipeline. In an earlier analysis of under 600 of the donors, most TCR beta V segments were observed in productive rearrangements about 87% or about 30% of the time, broadly matching IMGT annotations. A further reported finding was that TCR beta sequences accurately predicted the HLA-A and HLA-B alleles for most subjects in the first cohort. According to a later analysis, parvovirus B19, influenza, CMV and Epstein-Barr virus appeared linked to several top co-occurrence clusters. A later genetic analysis associated a missense DCLRE1C variant with V-gene and J-gene trimming of TCR beta chains, and an independent cohort replicated the association. In vitro tests confirmed that a few of the cytomegalovirus-associated TCR beta chains recognize cytomegalovirus antigens. Roughly uniform sequencing depth across donors was assumed in presence/absence analyses, although this assumption may not hold. In both the original and validation cohorts, the classifier was reported to diagnose cytomegalovirus status with high specificity and sensitivity. The only immune exposure information available for the cohort was CMV serostatus. The earlier analysis of fewer than 750 of the donors excluded around 17 rarely observed V segments, including chromosome 9 orphons, because counts were too low. Across donors, most TCR sequences were observed very rarely, whereas some public TCRs were present in many individuals. The study gave a list of over 150 TCR beta chains associated with cytomegalovirus. The authors suggested that the approach could potentially be generalized to other disease states and immunological phenotypes. Compared with the approximately 600-donor mean, donors in an Asian-associated ancestry cluster had fewer N-insertions in productive TCRs, according to a later genetic analysis. Only TCR beta chains were sequenced in this cohort, and the absence of alpha or paired-chain data limited detectable features. In a later analysis, TCR association rates were found to vary across HLA loci, with the most associated TCRs seen for DRB1 alleles and the fewest for HLA-C alleles. Correlated functional status among segregating V segments might reflect linkage disequilibrium, but an unknown experimental factor could not be ruled out. In a later analysis, more than 15,000 TCR beta sequences were associated with specific HLA alleles at a false discovery rate of 0.05.

The sample was PBMCs. This clonotype was sampled from a woman in her forties in good health and CMV-seropositive.

The CDR3 corresponds to CSVEENGYTV. In nucleotide form, the sequence is TGCAGCGTCGAGGAGAATGGCTACACCGTC. The V and J segments used are TRBV29-1 and TRBJ1-2, with the D gene not confidently named. V and J are truncated by 6 bases and 6 bases respectively, leaving an intervening sequence of 8 bases. Looking up the germline V gene yields CDR1 SQVTM and CDR2 ANQGSEA. The CDR3 totals 10 residues, both ends included. Only the CDR3 DNA stays, 30 bases, in frame from base 1.